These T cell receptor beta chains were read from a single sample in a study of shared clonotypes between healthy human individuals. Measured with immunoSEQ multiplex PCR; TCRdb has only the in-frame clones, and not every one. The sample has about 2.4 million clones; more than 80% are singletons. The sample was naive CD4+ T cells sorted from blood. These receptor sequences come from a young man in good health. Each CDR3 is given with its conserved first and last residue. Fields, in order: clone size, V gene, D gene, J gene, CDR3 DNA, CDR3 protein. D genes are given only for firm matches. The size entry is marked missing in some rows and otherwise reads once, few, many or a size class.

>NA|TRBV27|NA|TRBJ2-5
TGTGCCAGCTCTGGGGGGCCGTACCAAGAGACCCAGTACTTC
CASSGGPYQETQYF
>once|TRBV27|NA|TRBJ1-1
TGTGCCAGCAGTTCCAGGGCGTCCACTGAAGCTTTCTTT
CASSSRASTEAFF
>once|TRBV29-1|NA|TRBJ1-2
TGCAGCGTTGTATCGGGCGGAACCCAGAATGGCTACACCTTC
CSVVSGGTQNGYTF
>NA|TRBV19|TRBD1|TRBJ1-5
TGTGCCAGTATGGGGGGACAGGGGAATAGGCCCCAGCATTTT
CASMGGQGNRPQHF
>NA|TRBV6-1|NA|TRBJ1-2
TGTGCCAGCAGTGGGCGGGAAGGGAGGGTCGGGGGCTACACCTTC
CASSGREGRVGGYTF
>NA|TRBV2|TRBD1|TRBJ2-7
TGTGCCAAAGGACAGGGTCTCAAGCAGTACTTC
CAKGQGLKQYF
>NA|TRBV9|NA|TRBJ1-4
TGTGCCAGCAGCGTAGCGACCTTCTTAACTAATGAAAAACTGTTTTTT
CASSVATFLTNEKLFF
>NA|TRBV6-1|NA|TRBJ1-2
TGTGCCAGCAGTGAACTCCACGGGACGGATGGCTACACCTTC
CASSELHGTDGYTF
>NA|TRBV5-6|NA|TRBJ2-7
TGTGCCAGCAGCTCCTACCGGGACAAAGCGGCCTACGAGCAGTACTTC
CASSSYRDKAAYEQYF
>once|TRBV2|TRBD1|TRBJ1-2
TGTGCCAGCAGGACAGGGGGCGCGACTGGCTACACCTTC
CASRTGGATGYTF
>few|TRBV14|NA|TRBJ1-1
TGTGCCAGCAGCCAACGCAGGGCCTCTGAAGCTTTCTTT
CASSQRRASEAFF
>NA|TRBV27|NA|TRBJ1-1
TGTGCCAGCAGTAAAACAGACAGTGGGGTGAACACTGAAGCTTTCTTT
CASSKTDSGVNTEAFF
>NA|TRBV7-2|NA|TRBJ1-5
TGTGCCAGCAGCGTCCGAACGAGCGGGACCACTGGCAATCAGCCCCAGCATTTT
CASSVRTSGTTGNQPQHF
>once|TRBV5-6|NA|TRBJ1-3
TGTGCCAGCAGCTTGGGGTCAGGCGTCACCTCTGGAAACACCATATATTTT
CASSLGSGVTSGNTIYF
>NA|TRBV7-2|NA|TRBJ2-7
TGTGCCAGCGCCAACGGGCCCTACGAGCAGTACTTC
CASANGPYEQYF
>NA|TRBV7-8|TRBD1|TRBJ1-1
TGTGCCAGCAGCTCTGAACAGGGGGCGACTGAAGCTTTCTTT
CASSSEQGATEAFF
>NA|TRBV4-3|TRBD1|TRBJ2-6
TGCGCCAGCAGCCTCGGACAGGGAGCAGGGGCCAACGTCCTGACTTTC
CASSLGQGAGANVLTF
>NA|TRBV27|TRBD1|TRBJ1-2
TGTGCCAGCCGAGGGACAGGGAAAGGCTACACCTTC
CASRGTGKGYTF
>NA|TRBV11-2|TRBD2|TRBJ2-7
TGTGCCAGCAGCTTAAGTCTAGCGGGACTCGACGAGCAGTACTTC
CASSLSLAGLDEQYF
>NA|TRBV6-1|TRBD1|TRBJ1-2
TGTGCCAGCAGGGGGACAGCGACGTATGGCTACACCTTC
CASRGTATYGYTF
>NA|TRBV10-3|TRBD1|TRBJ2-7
TGTGCCATCAGGTTGACAGGGTCTGACTACGAGCAGTACTTC
CAIRLTGSDYEQYF
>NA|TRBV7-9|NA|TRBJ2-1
TGTGCCAGCAGCTTCGCCAGCAGCTCCTACAATGAGCAGTTCTTC
CASSFASSSYNEQFF
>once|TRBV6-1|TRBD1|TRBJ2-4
TGTGCCAGCAGCCGGGACAGAGGTGATGGTCAGTACTTC
CASSRDRGDGQYF
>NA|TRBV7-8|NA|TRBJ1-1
TGTGCCAGCAGCTTAAGGGGCCTCACTGAAGCTTTCTTT
CASSLRGLTEAFF
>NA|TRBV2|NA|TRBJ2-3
TGTGCCAGCAGCCCCCCCGCGGGGCTAGGAGATACGCAGTATTTT
CASSPPAGLGDTQYF
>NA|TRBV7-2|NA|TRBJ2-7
TGTGCCAGCAGGGGGACTGCCCCCTACGAGCAGTACTTC
CASRGTAPYEQYF
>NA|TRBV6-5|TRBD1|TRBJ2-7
TGTGCCAGCAGGGGACAGAGCTCCTACGAGCAGTACTTC
CASRGQSSYEQYF
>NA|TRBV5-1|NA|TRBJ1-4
TGCGCCAGCAGCCGGACTGGGGACACTAATGAAAAACTGTTTTTT
CASSRTGDTNEKLFF
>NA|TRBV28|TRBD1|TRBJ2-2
TGTGCCAGCAGCCCCTTCCGGACGGACAGGGGTGACACCGGGGAGCTGTTTTTT
CASSPFRTDRGDTGELFF
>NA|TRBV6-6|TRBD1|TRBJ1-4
TGTGCCAGCCTTCCCCCGGGACAGGGAAATGAAAAACTGTTTTTT
CASLPPGQGNEKLFF
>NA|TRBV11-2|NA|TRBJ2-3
TGTGCCAGCAGCTTAGAAACCGGCAGCATCACAGATACGCAGTATTTT
CASSLETGSITDTQYF
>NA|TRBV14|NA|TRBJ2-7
TGTGCCAGCAGCCACCAAAGGGACATACTATTC
CASSHQRDILF
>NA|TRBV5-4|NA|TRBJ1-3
TGTGCCAGCAGCCCAGGCCGGTTGTTAGGGGACACCATATATTTT
CASSPGRLLGDTIYF
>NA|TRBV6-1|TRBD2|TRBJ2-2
TGTGCCAGCAGTGAAGAGGGAGGGTACACCGGGGAGCTGTTTTTT
CASSEEGGYTGELFF
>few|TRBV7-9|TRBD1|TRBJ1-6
TGTGCCAGCAGCTTAACCAGGGGGGATTCACCCCTCCACTTT
CASSLTRGDSPLHF
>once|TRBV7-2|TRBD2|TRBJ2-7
TGTGCCAGCAGCTTATGCCTAGCGGGAGGCTCCTACGAGCAGTACTTC
CASSLCLAGGSYEQYF
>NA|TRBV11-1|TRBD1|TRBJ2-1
TGTGCCAGCAGCCCGGACAGGGTCTACAATGAGCAGTTCTTC
CASSPDRVYNEQFF
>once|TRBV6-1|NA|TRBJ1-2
TGTGCCAGCAGTGAAGGGCCCCGACACGTCTCACAGACCTTC
CASSEGPRHVSQTF
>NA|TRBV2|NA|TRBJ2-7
TGTGCCAGCAGGGAGGGCTACGAGCAGTACTTC
CASREGYEQYF
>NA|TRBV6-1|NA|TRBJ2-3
TGTGCCAGCAGCAGAGCCCAGCTCCCAGATACGCAGTATTTT
CASSRAQLPDTQYF
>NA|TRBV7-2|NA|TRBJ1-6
TGTGCCAGCAGCTCACTTTGGGGTACGGCCCATAATTCACCCCTCCACTTT
CASSSLWGTAHNSPLHF
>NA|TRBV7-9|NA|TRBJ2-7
TGTGCCAGCAGCTTGGGTCCGAGCTCCTACGAGCAGTACTTC
CASSLGPSSYEQYF
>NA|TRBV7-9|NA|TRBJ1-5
TGTGCCAGCAGCCGTGAAGGGTACGGCAATCAGCCCCAGCATTTT
CASSREGYGNQPQHF
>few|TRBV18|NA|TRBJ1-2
TGTGCCAGCTCACCGGGACCCCAGGGGAACTATGGCTACACCTTC
CASSPGPQGNYGYTF
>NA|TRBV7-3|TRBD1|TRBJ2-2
TGTGCCAGCAGCGCACGACAGGGATTGGCCGGGGAGCTGTTTTTT
CASSARQGLAGELFF
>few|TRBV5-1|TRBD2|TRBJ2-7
TGCGCCAGCAGCTTGAGTAGCGGGGGCTCCTACGAGCAGTACTTC
CASSLSSGGSYEQYF
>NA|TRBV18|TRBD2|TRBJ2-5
TGTGCCAGCTCACCACAGGGAATAGCGGGGGTACAGACCCAGTACTTC
CASSPQGIAGVQTQYF
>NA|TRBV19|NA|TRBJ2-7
TGTGCCAGTAGAGGCGACGAGCAGTACTTC
CASRGDEQYF
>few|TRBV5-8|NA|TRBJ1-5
TGTGCCAGCAGCTTGGGGGGGCCCAATGGGCCCCAGCATTTT
CASSLGGPNGPQHF
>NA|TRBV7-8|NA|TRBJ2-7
TGTGCCAGCAGCCACAGGGACAAAGCCTACGAGCAGTACTTC
CASSHRDKAYEQYF